Presented here are 13 T cell receptor beta chains from one specimen sequenced in a study of regulatory T cells in long-lasting Graves disease. iRepertoire HTBI primers and Arm-PCR of CDR3 regions built TCR beta libraries. TCRdb reprocessed the multiplex PCR reads with MiXCR, giving one entry per CDR3 protein. The sample yields about 540,000 distinct CDR3 sequences, 13% seen once. Documented time point: newly diagnosed GD, antithyroid drugs for less than 3 months. Extracted PBMC RNA gave rise to the TCR library. Separately, the same data were catalogued under a study of T cells in Graves' hyperthyroidism and ophthalmopathy.

The input for sequencing was peripheral blood mononuclear cells (PBMCs), taken at new diagnosis, from a patient treated with antithyroid drugs. These receptors originate from a man aged 25 to 40 with Graves disease.

This clonotype was counted between two and nine times. One base away lies a much larger clone, so this may be a sequencing read error. CDR3 in amino acids: CSPSLPSGNLDTQYF. The DNA of the CDR3 is TGCAGCCCCTCCCTTCCTAGCGGGAACTTAGATACGCAGTATTTT. The chain carries TRBV29-1 and TRBJ2-3; 9 bases map to TRBD2. The CDR3 extends over 15 amino acids. Germline-derived CDR1 and CDR2 are SQVTM and ANQGSEA. Germline trimming cut 8 bases from V and 5 bases from J; bases unmatched to any gene: 14.

V gene TRBV30 combines with J gene TRBJ2-3, with 8 bases lining up with TRBD2. V lost 5 bases and J lost 6; bases outside the gene matches: 10. The CDR3 covers 14 residues. CDR1 is GTSNPN and CDR2 is SVGIG in the germline V gene (reference sequence). The CDR3 here is CAWALGGVQDTQYF. The CDR3 nucleotides read TGTGCCTGGGCCCTCGGGGGGGTGCAGGATACGCAGTATTTT.

This clonotype was picked up many times. The chain is built from TRBV27 and TRBJ1-2; D might be TRBD1 (5 bases). Per the germline V gene, CDR1 is MNHEY and CDR2 is SMNVEV (reference sequence). V shed 3 bases and J shed 8 bases, with 19 bases lying between them. The CDR3 has 15 residues. In DNA, the CDR3 is TGTGCCAGCAGTTTCGGGACCCAGGGAGATTGGGGCTACACCTTC. Its translation is CASSFGTQGDWGYTF.

In this sample, this clonotype turned up many times. The CDR3, as DNA: TGTGCCAGCAGGAATTCGGCTAATCAGCCCCAGCATTTT. Protein product: CASRNSANQPQHF. The rearrangement joins TRBV12-3 or TRBV12-4 to TRBJ1-5; D is uncertain. The CDR3 length is 13 residues. V was trimmed by 6 bases and J by 4 bases, leaving 10 bases between them.

This clonotype was seen many times. The chain recombines TRBV10-2 with TRBJ2-3; D is uncertain. Germline CDR1 is WSHSY and CDR2 is SAAADI. V lost 2 bases to trimming and J lost 0 bases, with 6 bases between them. The CDR3 sequence is 14 residues long. CDR3 DNA: TGCGCCAGCAGTGAGCCTCGAAGCACAGATACGCAGTATTTT. Translating it yields CASSEPRSTDTQYF.

Written as DNA, the CDR3 is TGTGCCAGCAGCTTAGGTTCAGGGACCATGAACACTGAAGCTTTCTTT. Protein: CASSLGSGTMNTEAFF. The gene calls are TRBV5-5 and TRBJ1-1, with D maybe TRBD1 (5 bases). Germline V gives CDR1 SGHKS, CDR2 YYEKEE (reference sequence). CDR3 length: 16 residues. Trimming shortened V by 2 bases and J by 0 bases, and 14 bases separated the two germline ends.

The rearrangement uses TRBV6-1 and TRBJ1-3; D is uncertain. Trimming left V 8 bases short and J 5 bases short, with 13 bases between. The germline V gene has CDR1 MNHNS and CDR2 SASEGT. There are 13 residues in the CDR3. DNA for the CDR3: TGTGCCAGCGGGCAGTCCCCTAGAAACACCATATATTTT. This gives the protein CASGQSPRNTIYF.

This clonotype has only a few counts. The chain recombines TRBV24-1 with TRBJ2-3; 8 bases match TRBD1. Germline-derived CDR1 and CDR2 are KGHDR and SFDVKD. V shed 7 bases and J 4 bases; nucleotides not matched to a gene: 6. The CDR3 is 14 amino acids. CDR3 protein: CATSRQGTADTQYF. The CDR3 DNA sequence: TGTGCCACCAGCCGACAGGGGACCGCAGATACGCAGTATTTT.

The table lists this clonotype with many counts. J is TRBJ2-5 and V is TRBV11-2, with 10 bases matching TRBD1. The CDR3 contains 16 residues. The J segment lost 0 bases and the V segment lost 6 bases, leaving 7 bases of the junction unmatched. Germline V lookup: CDR1 SGHAT, CDR2 FQNNGV. The CDR3 reads CASRIPGQGYQETQYF. The DNA of the CDR3 is TGTGCCAGCAGGATACCGGGACAGGGGTACCAAGAGACCCAGTACTTC.

This clonotype was seen repeatedly, ten times or more. The chain recombines TRBV5-4 with TRBJ2-7; D ambiguous. Germline V gives CDR1 SGHNT, CDR2 YYREEE (reference sequence). The CDR3 length is 15 residues. The V gene lost 4 bases and the J gene lost 5 bases, with 19 bases spanning the gap. As DNA, the CDR3 is TGTGCCAGCAGCGACAAAATGTATTCTGCGGACGAGCAGTACTTC. It specifies CASSDKMYSADEQYF.

This clonotype was seen at least ten times. The rearrangement joins TRBV12-3 or TRBV12-4 to TRBJ1-5; TRBD1 is a possible D gene (6 bases). V was clipped by 3 bases and J by 4 bases, with 13 bases between them. CDR3 size: 15 residues. CDR3 region: CASSFGGDTNQPQHF. The CDR3 coding sequence is TGTGCCAGCAGTTTCGGGGGGGACACAAATCAGCCCCAGCATTTT.

The chain recombines TRBV19 with TRBJ1-4; possibly TRBD1 for D (6 bases). Trimming pared 7 bases from V and 12 bases from J, leaving 24 bases between. Looked up from germline, CDR1 is LNHDA and CDR2 is SQIVND (reference sequence). This CDR3 is 15 amino acids long. DNA for the CDR3: TGTGCCAGTACCCCCTCTTCCTACAGGGCCCCGGAACTGTTTTTT. It encodes CASTPSSYRAPELFF.

This clonotype was recorded many times. The chain recombines TRBV30 with TRBJ1-1; possible D gene TRBD1, 5 bases. The V end was cut by 2 bases, the J end by 8 bases, with 12 bases between. CDR1 is GTSNPN, CDR2 SVGIG, per germline (reference sequence). CDR3 size: 12 residues. CDR3 nucleotides: TGTGCCTGGAGTCCCTTAACAGGAGAAGCTTTCTTT. Residues: CAWSPLTGEAFF. The full variable domain, its missing parts supplied by reference TRBV30 and TRBJ1-1, is SQTIHQWPATLVQPVGSPLSLECTVEGTSNPNLYWYRQAAGRGLQLLFYSVGIGQISSEVPQNLSASRPQDRQFILSSKKLLLSDSGFYLCAWSPLTGEAFFGQGTRLTVV.